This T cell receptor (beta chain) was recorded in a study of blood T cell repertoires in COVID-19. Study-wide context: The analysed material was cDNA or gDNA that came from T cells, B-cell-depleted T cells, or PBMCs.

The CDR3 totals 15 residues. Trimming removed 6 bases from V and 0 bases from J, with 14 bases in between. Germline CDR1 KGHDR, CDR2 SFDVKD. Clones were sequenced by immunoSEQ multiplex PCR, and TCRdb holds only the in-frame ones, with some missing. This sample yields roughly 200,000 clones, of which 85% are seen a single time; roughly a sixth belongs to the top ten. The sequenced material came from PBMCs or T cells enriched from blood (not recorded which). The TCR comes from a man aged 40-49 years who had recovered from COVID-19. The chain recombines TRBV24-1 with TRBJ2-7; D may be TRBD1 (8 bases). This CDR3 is CATSKSGTGSYEQYF. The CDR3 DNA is TGTGCCACCAGTAAAAGCGGGACAGGCTCCTACGAGCAGTACTTC.